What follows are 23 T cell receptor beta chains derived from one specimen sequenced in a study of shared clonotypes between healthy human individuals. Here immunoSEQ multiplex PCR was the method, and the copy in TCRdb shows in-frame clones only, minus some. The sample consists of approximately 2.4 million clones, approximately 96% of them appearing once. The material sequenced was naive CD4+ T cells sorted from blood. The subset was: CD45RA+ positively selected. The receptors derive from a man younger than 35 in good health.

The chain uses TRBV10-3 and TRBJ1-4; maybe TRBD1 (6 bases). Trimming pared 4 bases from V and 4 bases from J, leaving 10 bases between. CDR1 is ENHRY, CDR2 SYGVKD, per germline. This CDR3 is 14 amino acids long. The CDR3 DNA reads TGTGCCATCAGTGTGGGGGGCGGTAATGAAAAACTGTTTTTT. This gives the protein CAISVGGGNEKLFF.

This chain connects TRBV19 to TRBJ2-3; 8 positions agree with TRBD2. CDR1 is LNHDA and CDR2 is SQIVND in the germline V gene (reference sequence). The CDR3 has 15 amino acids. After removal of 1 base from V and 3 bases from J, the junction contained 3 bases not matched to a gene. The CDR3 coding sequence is TGTGCCAGTAGTATAGGCCCTAGCGGGACAGATACGCAGTATTTT. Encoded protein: CASSIGPSGTDTQYF.

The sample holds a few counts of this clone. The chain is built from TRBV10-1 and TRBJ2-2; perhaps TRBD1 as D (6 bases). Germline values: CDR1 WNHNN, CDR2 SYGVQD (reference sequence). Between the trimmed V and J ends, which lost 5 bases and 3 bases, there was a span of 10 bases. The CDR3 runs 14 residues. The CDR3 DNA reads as TGCGCCAGCAGTAGGGGGTCGTACACCGGGGAGCTGTTTTTT. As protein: CASSRGSYTGELFF.

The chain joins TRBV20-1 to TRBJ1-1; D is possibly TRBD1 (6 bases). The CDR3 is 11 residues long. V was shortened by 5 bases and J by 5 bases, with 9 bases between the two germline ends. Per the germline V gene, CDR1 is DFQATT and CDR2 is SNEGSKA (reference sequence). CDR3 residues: CSAAGETEAFF. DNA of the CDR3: TGCAGTGCTGCAGGGGAGACTGAAGCTTTCTTT.

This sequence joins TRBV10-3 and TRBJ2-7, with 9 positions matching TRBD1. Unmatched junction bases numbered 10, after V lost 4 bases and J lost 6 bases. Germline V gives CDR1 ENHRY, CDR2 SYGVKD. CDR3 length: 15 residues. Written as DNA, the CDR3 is TGTGCCATCAGTGTATCCGGGACAGGGCAAGGCGAGCAGTACTTC. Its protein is CAISVSGTGQGEQYF.

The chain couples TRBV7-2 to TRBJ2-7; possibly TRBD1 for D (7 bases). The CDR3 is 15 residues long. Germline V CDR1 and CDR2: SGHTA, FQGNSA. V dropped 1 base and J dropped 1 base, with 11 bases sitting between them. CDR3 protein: CASSLEAGGSYEQYF. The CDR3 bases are TGTGCCAGCAGCTTAGAGGCAGGGGGGTCCTACGAGCAGTACTTC.

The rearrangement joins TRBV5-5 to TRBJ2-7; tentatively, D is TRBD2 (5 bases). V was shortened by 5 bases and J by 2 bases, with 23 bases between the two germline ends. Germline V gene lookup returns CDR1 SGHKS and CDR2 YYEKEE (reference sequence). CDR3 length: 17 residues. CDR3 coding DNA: TGTGCCAGCAGGCTCGCGGCCGGAGGAAGTGTGACCTACGAGCAGTACTTC. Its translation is CASRLAAGGSVTYEQYF.

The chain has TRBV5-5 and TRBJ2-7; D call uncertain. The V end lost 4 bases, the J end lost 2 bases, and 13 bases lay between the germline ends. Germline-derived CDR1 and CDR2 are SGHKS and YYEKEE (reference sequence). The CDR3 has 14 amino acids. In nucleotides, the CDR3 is TGTGCCAGCAGCCAAGACCGTCCGCCCTACGAGCAGTACTTC. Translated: CASSQDRPPYEQYF. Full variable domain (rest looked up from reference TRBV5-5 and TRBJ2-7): DAGVTQSPTHLIKTRGQQVTLRCSPISGHKSVSWYQQVLGQGPQFIFQYYEKEERGRGNFPDRFSARQFPNYSSELNVNALLLGDSALYLCASSQDRPPYEQYFGPGTRLTVT.

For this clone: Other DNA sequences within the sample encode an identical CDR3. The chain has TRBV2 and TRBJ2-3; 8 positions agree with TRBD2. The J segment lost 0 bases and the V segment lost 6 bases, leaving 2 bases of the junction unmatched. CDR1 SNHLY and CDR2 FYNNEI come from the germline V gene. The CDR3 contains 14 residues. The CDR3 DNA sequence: TGTGCCAGCAGGCGGGGGGCTAGCACAGATACGCAGTATTTT. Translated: CASRRGASTDTQYF. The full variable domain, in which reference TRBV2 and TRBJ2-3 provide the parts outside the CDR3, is EPEVTQTPSHQVTQMGQEVILRCVPISNHLYFYWYRQILGQKVEFLVSFYNNEISEKSEIFDDQFSVERPDGSNFTLKIRSTKLEDSAMYFCASRRGASTDTQYFGPGTRLTVL.

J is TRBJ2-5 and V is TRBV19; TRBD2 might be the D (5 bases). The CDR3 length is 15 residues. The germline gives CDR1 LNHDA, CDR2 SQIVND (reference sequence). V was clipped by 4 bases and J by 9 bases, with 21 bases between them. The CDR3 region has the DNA TGTGCCAGTAGTAAGGGAGATCCTCAGCTAGGGTCCCAGTACTTC. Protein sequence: CASSKGDPQLGSQYF.

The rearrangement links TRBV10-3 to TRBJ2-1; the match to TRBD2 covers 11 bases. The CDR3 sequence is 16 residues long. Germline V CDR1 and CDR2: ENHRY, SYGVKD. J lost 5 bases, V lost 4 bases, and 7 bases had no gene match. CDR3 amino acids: CAISVTSGSGHNEQFF. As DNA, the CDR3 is TGTGCCATCAGTGTAACTAGCGGGAGTGGGCACAATGAGCAGTTCTTC.

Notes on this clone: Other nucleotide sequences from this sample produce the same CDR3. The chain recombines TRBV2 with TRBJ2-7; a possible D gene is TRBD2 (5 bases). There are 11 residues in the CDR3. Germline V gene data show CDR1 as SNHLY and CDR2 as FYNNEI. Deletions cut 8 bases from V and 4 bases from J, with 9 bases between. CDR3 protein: CASGRGYEQYF. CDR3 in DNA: TGTGCCAGCGGCCGGGGATACGAGCAGTACTTC.

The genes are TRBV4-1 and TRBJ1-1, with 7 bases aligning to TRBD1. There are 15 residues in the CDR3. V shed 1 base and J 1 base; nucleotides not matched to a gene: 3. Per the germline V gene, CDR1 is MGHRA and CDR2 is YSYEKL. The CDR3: CASSQVDRENTEAFF. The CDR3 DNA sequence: TGCGCCAGCAGCCAAGTCGACAGGGAGAACACTGAAGCTTTCTTT.

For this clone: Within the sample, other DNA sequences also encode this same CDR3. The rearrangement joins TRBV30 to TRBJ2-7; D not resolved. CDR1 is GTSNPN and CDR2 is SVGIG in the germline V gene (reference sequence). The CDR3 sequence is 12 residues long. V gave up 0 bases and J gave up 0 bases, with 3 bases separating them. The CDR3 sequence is CAWSVNSYEQYF. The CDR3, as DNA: TGTGCCTGGAGTGTCAACTCCTACGAGCAGTACTTC.

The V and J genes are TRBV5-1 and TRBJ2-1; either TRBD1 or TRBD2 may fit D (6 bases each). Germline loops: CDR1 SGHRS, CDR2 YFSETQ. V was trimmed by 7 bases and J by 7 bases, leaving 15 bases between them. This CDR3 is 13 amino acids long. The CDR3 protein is CASGRGAKNEQFF. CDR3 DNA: TGCGCCAGCGGAAGGGGGGCCAAGAATGAGCAGTTCTTC. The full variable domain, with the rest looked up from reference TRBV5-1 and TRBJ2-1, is KAGVTQTPRYLIKTRGQQVTLSCSPISGHRSVSWYQQTPGQGLQFLFEYFSETQRNKGNFPGRFSGRQFSNSRSEMNVSTLELGDSALYLCASGRGAKNEQFFGPGTRLTVL.

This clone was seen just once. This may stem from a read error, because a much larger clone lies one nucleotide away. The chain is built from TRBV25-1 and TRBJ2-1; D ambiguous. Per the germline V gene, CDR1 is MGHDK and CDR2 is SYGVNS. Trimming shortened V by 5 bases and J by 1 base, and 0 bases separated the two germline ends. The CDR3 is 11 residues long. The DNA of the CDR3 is TGTGCCAGCAGTTCCTACAATGAGCAGTTCTTC. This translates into CASSSYNEQFF.

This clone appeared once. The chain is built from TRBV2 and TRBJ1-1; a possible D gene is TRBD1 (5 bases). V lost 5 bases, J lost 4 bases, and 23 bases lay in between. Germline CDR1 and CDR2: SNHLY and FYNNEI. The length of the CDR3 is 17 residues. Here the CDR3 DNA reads TGTGCCAGCAGTATTTCATCCGGACTCGGGGGTGGCACTGAAGCTTTCTTT. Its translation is CASSISSGLGGGTEAFF.

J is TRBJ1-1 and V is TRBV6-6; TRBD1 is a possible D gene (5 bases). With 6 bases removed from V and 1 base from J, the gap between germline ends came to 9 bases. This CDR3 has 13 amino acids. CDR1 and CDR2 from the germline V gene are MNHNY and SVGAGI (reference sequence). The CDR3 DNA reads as TGTGCCAGCAGGGGGACGGCGAACACTGAAGCTTTCTTT. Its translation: CASRGTANTEAFF.

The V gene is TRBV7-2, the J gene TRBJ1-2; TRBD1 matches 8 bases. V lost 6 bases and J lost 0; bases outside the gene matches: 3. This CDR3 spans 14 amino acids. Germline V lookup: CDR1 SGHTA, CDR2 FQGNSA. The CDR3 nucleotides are TGTGCCAGCAGTACGACAGGGGCTAACTATGGCTACACCTTC. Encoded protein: CASSTTGANYGYTF.

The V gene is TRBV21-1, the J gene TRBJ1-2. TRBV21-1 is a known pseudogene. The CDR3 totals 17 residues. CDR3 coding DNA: TGTGCCAGCAGCAATATTAACTTAGGGACGGCTAACTATGGCTACACCTTC. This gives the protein CASSNINLGTANYGYTF.

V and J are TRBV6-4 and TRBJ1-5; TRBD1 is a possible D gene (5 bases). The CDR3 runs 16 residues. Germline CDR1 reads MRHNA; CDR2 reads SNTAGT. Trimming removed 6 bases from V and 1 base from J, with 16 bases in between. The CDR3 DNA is TGTGCCAGCAGGATTAAAGGGGTGGGAAGCAATCAGCCCCAGCATTTT. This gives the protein CASRIKGVGSNQPQHF.

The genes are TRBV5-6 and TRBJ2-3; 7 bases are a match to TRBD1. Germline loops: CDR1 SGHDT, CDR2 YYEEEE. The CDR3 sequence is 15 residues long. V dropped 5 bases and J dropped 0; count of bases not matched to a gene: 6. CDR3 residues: CASSRRQGSTDTQYF. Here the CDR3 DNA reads TGTGCCAGCAGTCGGAGACAGGGCAGCACAGATACGCAGTATTTT.

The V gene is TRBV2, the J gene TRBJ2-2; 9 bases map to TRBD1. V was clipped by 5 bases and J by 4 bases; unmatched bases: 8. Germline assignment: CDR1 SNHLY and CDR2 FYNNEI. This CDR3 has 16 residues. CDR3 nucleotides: TGTGCCAGCAGTAGGGGACAGGGTAGAGCCACCGGGGAGCTGTTTTTT. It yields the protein CASSRGQGRATGELFF.